One sample yielded the 19 T cell receptor beta chains listed below, sequenced in a study of T-cell memory formation after mild COVID-19. TCRdb recomputed calls from the 5' RACE reads with MiXCR, one row per CDR3 protein. The sample holds approximately 150,000 distinct CDR3 sequences, over 10% seen once. The sample taken for sequencing was PBMCs or a T cell subset sorted from them (not recorded which). The source of these receptors is a man aged 18 to 30 who had mild COVID-19 (a few samples of this study predate the infection). Cell type and time point are not known.

This clonotype has a count of ten or more. The chain couples TRBV10-3 to TRBJ2-7, with 11 bases identical to TRBD2. The CDR3 consists of 15 residues. Germline V gene data show CDR1 as ENHRY and CDR2 as SYGVKD. V gave up 6 bases and J gave up 4 bases; unmatched junction bases: 8. DNA of the CDR3: TGTGCCATCAGGTCGACTAGCGGGGTAGGATACGAGCAGTACTTC. It translates to CAIRSTSGVGYEQYF.

The rearrangement joins TRBV29-1 to TRBJ2-1; D possibly corresponds to TRBD2 (7 bases). V shed 6 bases and J shed 4 bases, with 22 bases lying between them. The CDR3 consists of 16 residues. Looked up from germline, CDR1 is SQVTM and CDR2 is ANQGSEA. This chain's CDR3 is CSVMGLAGAPYNEQFF. The CDR3, as DNA: TGCAGCGTGATGGGGCTCGCGGGGGCTCCATACAATGAGCAGTTCTTC.

The chain combines TRBV11-2 with TRBJ2-7; D may be TRBD1 or TRBD2 (5 bases each). The CDR3 is made up of 12 amino acids. V lost 1 base and J lost 6, with 7 bases in between. CDR1 SGHAT and CDR2 FQNNGV come from the germline V gene. The CDR3, as DNA: TGTGCCAGCAGCTTAGTGAGGGGCGAGCAGTACGTC. Protein product: CASSLVRGEQYV.

This clonotype showed up just a few times. The chain couples TRBV6-5 to TRBJ2-3; no reliable D call. CDR1 is MNHEY and CDR2 is SVGAGI in the germline V gene. The CDR3 length is 13 residues. V was cut by 6 bases and J by 6 bases, with 13 bases left in between. The CDR3: CASSQMGRDTQYF. The CDR3 region has the DNA TGTGCCAGCAGCCAGATGGGTCGGGATACGCAGTATTTT.

This clonotype turned up a few times. The V call is TRBV21-1, the J call TRBJ2-7; the table's D call, TRBD1, has no DNA check behind it. TRBV21-1 is marked as a pseudogene. The CDR3 runs 16 residues. The CDR3, as DNA: TGTGCCAGCAGCTTGCGGGACAGGCAAAGCTCCTACGAGCAGTACGTC. Encoded protein: CASSLRDRQSSYEQYV.

This clonotype was observed a handful of times. V and J are TRBV6-2 or TRBV6-3 and TRBJ2-2, with a tentative D call TRBD1 (6 bases). Germline V lookup: CDR1 MNHEY, CDR2 SVGEGT. V lost 3 bases, J lost 1 base, and 9 bases lay in between. This CDR3 comprises 15 residues. The CDR3 DNA is TGTGCCAGCAGTTATTGGGGACAGAACACCGGGGAGCTGTTTTTT. This sequence encodes CASSYWGQNTGELFF.

This clonotype has ten or more counts. Written as DNA, the CDR3 is TGTGCCATCAGTGCTGAGGGAAACATTCAGTACTTC. Its protein is CAISAEGNIQYF. The V gene is TRBV10-3, the J gene TRBJ2-4; D is possibly TRBD2 (5 bases). V was pared by 4 bases and J by 6 bases, with 7 bases between. The CDR3 contains 12 residues. Germline CDR1 ENHRY, CDR2 SYGVKD.

The chain employs TRBV6-5 and TRBJ2-7; D is undetermined. CDR3 length equals 15 residues. Germline V lookup: CDR1 MNHEY, CDR2 SVGAGI. V lost 5 bases to trimming and J lost 0 bases, with 14 bases between them. The CDR3 loop is CASSRTTPSSYEQYF. CDR3 sequence (DNA): TGTGCCAGCAGTCGAACGACTCCTAGCTCCTACGAGCAGTACTTC.

The J gene is TRBJ2-3, the V gene TRBV3-2; TRBD2 is taken as the D call from the table, unchecked against the DNA. TRBV3-2 is flagged as a pseudogene. This CDR3 has 16 residues. CDR3 region: CASRQKAGALGDTQYF. Written as DNA, the CDR3 is TGTGCCAGCAGACAGAAAGCGGGGGCCCTTGGAGATACGCAGTATTTT.

The chain carries TRBV5-1 and TRBJ1-2; 12 bases are shared with TRBD1. J was trimmed by 0 bases and V by 4 bases; bases with no gene match: 16. Germline assignment: CDR1 SGHRS and CDR2 YFSETQ. This CDR3 region has 20 residues. This chain's CDR3 is CASSDTYPGTGGAPNYGYTF. The CDR3 bases are TGCGCCAGCAGCGATACATACCCCGGGACAGGGGGCGCCCCTAACTATGGCTACACCTTC.

In this sample, this clonotype turned up a few times. The chain links TRBV9 to TRBJ2-3; 14 nucleotides line up with TRBD2. Germline trimming cut 0 bases from V and 4 bases from J; bases unmatched to any gene: 4. Germline-derived CDR1 and CDR2 are SGDLS and YYNGEE. CDR3 length: 17 residues. The CDR3 loop reads CASSVGTSGGSPDTQYF. The CDR3 region has the DNA TGTGCCAGCAGCGTAGGGACTAGCGGGGGGTCACCAGATACGCAGTATTTT.

The gene calls are TRBV7-2 and TRBJ1-1, with no clear D. V gave up 5 bases and J gave up 0 bases, with 7 bases separating them. The CDR3 is 13 residues long. The germline V gene has CDR1 SGHTA and CDR2 FQGNSA. The CDR3 loop reads CASSNMMNTEAFF. The CDR3 DNA is TGTGCCAGCAGCAACATGATGAACACTGAAGCTTTCTTT.

This sequence joins TRBV5-4 and TRBJ1-1, with 7 bases matching TRBD1. This CDR3 region has 13 residues. Losses at the gene ends were 3 bases for V and 7 bases for J; bases not matched to a gene: 6. The germline CDR1 and CDR2 sequences are SGHNT and YYREEE (reference sequence). The CDR3 sequence: CASSSRGQVEAFF. The CDR3 DNA is TGTGCCAGCAGCTCAAGGGGGCAGGTTGAAGCTTTCTTT. Based on the CDR3 plus reference TRBV5-4 and TRBJ1-1, the full variable domain is ETGVTQSPTHLIKTRGQQVTLRCSSQSGHNTVSWYQQALGQGPQFIFQYYREEENGRGNFPPRFSGLQFPNYSSELNVNALELDDSALYLCASSSRGQVEAFFGQGTRLTVV.

There are a few counts of this clonotype. V usage is TRBV5-1 and J usage is TRBJ2-3, with 7 bases identical to TRBD1. The germline CDR1 and CDR2 sequences are SGHRS and YFSETQ. The CDR3 is 14 residues long. Trimming at V came to 0 bases and at J to 5 bases, leaving 3 bases not matched to a gene. CDR3 region: CASSLEGARDTQYF. CDR3 DNA sequence: TGCGCCAGCAGCTTGGAGGGGGCCCGAGATACGCAGTATTTT.

This clonotype was detected a few times. This chain connects TRBV4-2 to TRBJ2-2; weak D call: TRBD1 (7 bases). V was clipped by 8 bases and J by 7 bases, with 20 bases between them. The germline V gene has CDR1 LGHNA and CDR2 YNFKEQ. The CDR3 loop spans 15 amino acids. The CDR3 loop is CASHTGRGVSGELFF. CDR3 in DNA: TGTGCCAGCCATACTGGCAGGGGGGTAAGCGGGGAGCTGTTTTTT.

This clonotype was seen ten or more times. This sequence joins TRBV6-1 and TRBJ2-7; D gene unclear. V lost 5 bases to trimming and J lost 7 bases, with 15 bases between them. The CDR3 contains 13 residues. The germline V gene encodes CDR1 MNHNS and CDR2 SASEGT. CDR3 amino acids: CASSHPQWLEQYV. The CDR3 DNA follows: TGTGCCAGCAGTCACCCTCAGTGGTTGGAGCAGTACGTC.

The chain links TRBV2 to TRBJ2-7; TRBD2 matches at 13 bases. This CDR3 region has 15 residues. CDR1 is SNHLY and CDR2 is FYNNEI in the germline V gene. The J segment lost 4 bases and the V segment lost 2 bases, leaving 2 bases of the junction unmatched. CDR3 protein: CASSERTSGGYEQYV. The CDR3, as DNA: TGTGCCAGCAGTGAAAGGACTAGCGGGGGATACGAGCAGTACGTC.

This clonotype was seen more than once but under ten times. The chain joins TRBV20-1 to TRBJ1-5; D unresolved. Germline CDR1 and CDR2: DFQATT and SNEGSKA (reference sequence). CDR3 size: 12 residues. V lost 3 bases and J 1 base, leaving 4 bases between the germline ends. CDR3: CSASESNQPQHF. The CDR3 nucleotides read TGCAGTGCTAGTGAGAGCAATCAGCCCCAGCATTTT.

The chain combines TRBV14 with TRBJ1-1, with D unclear. CDR1 and CDR2 from the germline V gene are SGHDN and FVKESK. The CDR3 extends over 15 amino acids. Trimming left V 4 bases short and J 0 bases short, with 12 bases between. The DNA of the CDR3 is TGTGCCAGCAGCCCTTATGGACGTATGAACACTGAAGCTTTCTTT. Translating it yields CASSPYGRMNTEAFF.